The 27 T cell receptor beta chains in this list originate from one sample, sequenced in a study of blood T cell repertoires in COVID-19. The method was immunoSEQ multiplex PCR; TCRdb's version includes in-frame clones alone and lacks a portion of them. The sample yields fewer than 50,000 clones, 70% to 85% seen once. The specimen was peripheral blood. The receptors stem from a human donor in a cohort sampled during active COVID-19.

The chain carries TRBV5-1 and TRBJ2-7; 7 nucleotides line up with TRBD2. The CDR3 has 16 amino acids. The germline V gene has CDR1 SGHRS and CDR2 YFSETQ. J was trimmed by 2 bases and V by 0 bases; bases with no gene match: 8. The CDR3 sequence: CASSLAPSSGPYEQYF. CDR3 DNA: TGCGCCAGCAGCTTGGCCCCTAGTAGCGGGCCCTACGAGCAGTACTTC. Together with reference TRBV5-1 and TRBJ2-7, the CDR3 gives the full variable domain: KAGVTQTPRYLIKTRGQQVTLSCSPISGHRSVSWYQQTPGQGLQFLFEYFSETQRNKGNFPGRFSGRQFSNSRSEMNVSTLELGDSALYLCASSLAPSSGPYEQYFGPGTRLTVT.

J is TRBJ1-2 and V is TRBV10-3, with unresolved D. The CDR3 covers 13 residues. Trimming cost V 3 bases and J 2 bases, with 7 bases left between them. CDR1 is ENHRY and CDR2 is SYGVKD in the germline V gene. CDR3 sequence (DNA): TGTGCCATCAGTGAAGCGGGAAACTATGGCTACACCTTC. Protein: CAISEAGNYGYTF.

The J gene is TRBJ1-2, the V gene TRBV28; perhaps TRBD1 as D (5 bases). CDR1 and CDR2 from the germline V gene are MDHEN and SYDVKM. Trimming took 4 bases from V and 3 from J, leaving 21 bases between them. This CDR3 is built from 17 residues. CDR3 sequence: CASSSLVWGGADYGYTF. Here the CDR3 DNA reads TGTGCCAGCAGTTCCCTAGTTTGGGGAGGGGCTGACTATGGCTACACCTTC.

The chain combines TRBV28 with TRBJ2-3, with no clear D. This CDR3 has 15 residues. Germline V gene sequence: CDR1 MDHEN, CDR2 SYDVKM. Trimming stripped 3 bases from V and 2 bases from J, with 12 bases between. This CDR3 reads CASSFPSELTDTQYF. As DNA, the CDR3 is TGTGCCAGCAGTTTCCCCAGCGAGCTCACAGATACGCAGTATTTT.

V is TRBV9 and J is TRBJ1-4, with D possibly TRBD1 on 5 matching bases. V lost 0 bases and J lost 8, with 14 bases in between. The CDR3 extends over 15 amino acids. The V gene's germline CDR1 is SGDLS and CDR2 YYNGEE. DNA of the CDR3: TGTGCCAGCAGCGTAGATGGCAGGGAGGAGGAAAAACTGTTTTTT. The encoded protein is CASSVDGREEEKLFF.

The CDR3 nucleotides read TGCGCCAGCAGCCAAGAAGATGGGCGGGAGCCGCTGAACACCGGGGAGCTGTTTTTT. Amino acid sequence: CASSQEDGREPLNTGELFF. This chain joins TRBV4-3 and TRBJ2-2, with 7 positions matching TRBD2. The CDR3 loop spans 19 amino acids. With V trimmed by 0 bases and J by 1 base, 11 bases remained unmatched. Germline V gene data show CDR1 as LGHNA and CDR2 as YSLEER.

As DNA, the CDR3 is TGCGCCAGCACCCTAGGGTCAGGGCTGGTCTACGAGCAGTACTTC. Translated, it gives CASTLGSGLVYEQYF. The V call is TRBV5-1, the J call TRBJ2-7; a possible D gene is TRBD1 (5 bases). Germline lookup yields CDR1 SGHRS and CDR2 YFSETQ. The CDR3 is made up of 15 amino acids. Trimming removed 6 bases from V and 3 bases from J, with 19 bases in between.

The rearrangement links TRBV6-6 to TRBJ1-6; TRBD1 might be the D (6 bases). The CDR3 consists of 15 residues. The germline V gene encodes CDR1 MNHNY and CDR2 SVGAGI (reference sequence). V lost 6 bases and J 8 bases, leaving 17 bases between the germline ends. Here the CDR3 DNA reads TGTGCCAGCAGCCTTAGACAGGCTTGGGATTCACCCCTCCACTTT. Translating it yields CASSLRQAWDSPLHF.

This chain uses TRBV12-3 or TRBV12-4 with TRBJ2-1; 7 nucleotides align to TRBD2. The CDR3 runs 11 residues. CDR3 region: CAAGEGLEQFF. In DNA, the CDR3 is TGTGCGGCGGGAGAGGGACTTGAGCAGTTCTTC.

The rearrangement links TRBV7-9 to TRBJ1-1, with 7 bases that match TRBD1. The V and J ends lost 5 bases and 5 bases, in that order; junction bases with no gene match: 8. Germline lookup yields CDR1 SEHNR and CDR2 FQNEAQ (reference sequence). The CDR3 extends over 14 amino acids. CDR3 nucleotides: TGTGCCAGCAGCCGAACAGGGGTAGGGACTGAAGCTTTCTTT. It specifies CASSRTGVGTEAFF.

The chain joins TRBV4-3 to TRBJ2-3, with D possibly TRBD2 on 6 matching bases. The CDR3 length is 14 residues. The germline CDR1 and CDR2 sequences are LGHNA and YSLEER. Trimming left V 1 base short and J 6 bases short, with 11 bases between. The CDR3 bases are TGCGCCAGCAGCCAAGGGGGAGGAGGGGATACGCAGTATTTT. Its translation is CASSQGGGGDTQYF.

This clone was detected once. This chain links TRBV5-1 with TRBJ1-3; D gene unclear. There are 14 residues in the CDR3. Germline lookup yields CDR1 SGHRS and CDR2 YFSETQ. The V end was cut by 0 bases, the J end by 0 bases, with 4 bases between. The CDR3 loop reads CASSLDSSGNTIYF. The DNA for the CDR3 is TGCGCCAGCAGCTTGGACAGCTCTGGAAACACCATATATTTT.

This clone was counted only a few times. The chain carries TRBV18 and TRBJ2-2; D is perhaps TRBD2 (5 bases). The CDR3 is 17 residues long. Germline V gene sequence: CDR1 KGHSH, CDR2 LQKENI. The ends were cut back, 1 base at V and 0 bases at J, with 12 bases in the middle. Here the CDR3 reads CASSPLAGSANTGELFF. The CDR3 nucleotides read TGTGCCAGCTCACCACTTGCCGGTAGCGCGAACACCGGGGAGCTGTTTTTT.

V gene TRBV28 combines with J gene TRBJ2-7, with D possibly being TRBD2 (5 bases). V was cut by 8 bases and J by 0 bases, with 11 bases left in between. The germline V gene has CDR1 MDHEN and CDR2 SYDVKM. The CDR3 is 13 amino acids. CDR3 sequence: CASFERNSYEQYF. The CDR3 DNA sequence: TGTGCCAGCTTCGAGCGGAACTCCTACGAGCAGTACTTC.

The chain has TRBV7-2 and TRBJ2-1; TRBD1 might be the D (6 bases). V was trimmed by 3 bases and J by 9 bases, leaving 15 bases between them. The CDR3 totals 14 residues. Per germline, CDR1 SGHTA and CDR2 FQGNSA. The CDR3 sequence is CASSFRLQGGEQFF. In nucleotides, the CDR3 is TGTGCCAGCAGCTTCCGACTACAGGGTGGTGAGCAGTTCTTC.

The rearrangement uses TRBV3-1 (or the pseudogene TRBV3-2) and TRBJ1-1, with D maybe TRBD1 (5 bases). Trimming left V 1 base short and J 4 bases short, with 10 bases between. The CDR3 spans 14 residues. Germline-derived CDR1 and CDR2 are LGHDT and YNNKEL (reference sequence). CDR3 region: CASSQVAGRTEAFF. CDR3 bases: TGTGCCAGCAGCCAAGTTGCAGGGCGCACTGAAGCTTTCTTT.

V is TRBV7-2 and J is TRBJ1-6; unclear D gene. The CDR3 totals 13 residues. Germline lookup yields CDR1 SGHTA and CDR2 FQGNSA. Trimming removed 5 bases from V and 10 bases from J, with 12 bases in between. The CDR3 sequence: CASSRPGGSPLHF. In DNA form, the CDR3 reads TGTGCCAGCAGCCGCCCGGGTGGCTCACCCCTCCACTTT.

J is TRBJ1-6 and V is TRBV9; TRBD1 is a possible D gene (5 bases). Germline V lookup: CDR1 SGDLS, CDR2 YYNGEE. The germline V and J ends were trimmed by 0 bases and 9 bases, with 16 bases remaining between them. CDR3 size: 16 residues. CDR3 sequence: CASSVGGGGVGSPLHF. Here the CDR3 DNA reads TGTGCCAGCAGCGTAGGTGGTGGAGGGGTGGGTTCACCCCTCCACTTT.

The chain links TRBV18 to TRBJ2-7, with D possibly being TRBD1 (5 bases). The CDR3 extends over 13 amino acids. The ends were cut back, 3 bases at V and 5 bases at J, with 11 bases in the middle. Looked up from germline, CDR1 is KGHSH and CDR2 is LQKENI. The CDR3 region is CASSPPGRNEQYF. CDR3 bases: TGTGCCAGCTCACCTCCAGGGCGCAACGAGCAGTACTTC. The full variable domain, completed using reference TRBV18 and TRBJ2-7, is NAGVMQNPRHLVRRRGQEARLRCSPMKGHSHVYWYRQLPEEGLKFMVYLQKENIIDESGMPKERFSAEFPKEGPSILRIQQVVRGDSAAYFCASSPPGRNEQYFGPGTRLTVT.

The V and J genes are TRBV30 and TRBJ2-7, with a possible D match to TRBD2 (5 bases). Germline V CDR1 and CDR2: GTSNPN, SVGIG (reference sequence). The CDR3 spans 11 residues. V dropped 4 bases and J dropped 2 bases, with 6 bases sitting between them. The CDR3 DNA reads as TGTGCCTGGATCGGGACCTACGAGCAGTACTTC. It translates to CAWIGTYEQYF.

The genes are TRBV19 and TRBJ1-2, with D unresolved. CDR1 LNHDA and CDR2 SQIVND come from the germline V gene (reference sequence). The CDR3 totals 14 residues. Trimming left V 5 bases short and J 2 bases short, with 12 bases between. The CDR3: CASSFPGSNYGYTF. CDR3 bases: TGTGCCAGTAGTTTTCCAGGCTCCAACTATGGCTACACCTTC.

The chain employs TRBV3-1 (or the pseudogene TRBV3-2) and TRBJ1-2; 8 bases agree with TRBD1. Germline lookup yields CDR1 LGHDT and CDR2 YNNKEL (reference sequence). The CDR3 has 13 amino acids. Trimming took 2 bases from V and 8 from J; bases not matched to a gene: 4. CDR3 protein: CASSQLTGGGYTF. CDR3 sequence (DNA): TGTGCCAGCAGCCAACTTACAGGGGGAGGCTACACCTTC.

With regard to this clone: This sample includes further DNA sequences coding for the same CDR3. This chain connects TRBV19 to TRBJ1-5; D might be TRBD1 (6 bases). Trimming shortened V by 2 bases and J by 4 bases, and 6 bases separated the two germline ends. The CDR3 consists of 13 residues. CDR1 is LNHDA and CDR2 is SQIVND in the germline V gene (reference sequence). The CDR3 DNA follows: TGTGCCAGTAGTATAAGGGGGAATCAGCCCCAGCATTTT. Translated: CASSIRGNQPQHF.

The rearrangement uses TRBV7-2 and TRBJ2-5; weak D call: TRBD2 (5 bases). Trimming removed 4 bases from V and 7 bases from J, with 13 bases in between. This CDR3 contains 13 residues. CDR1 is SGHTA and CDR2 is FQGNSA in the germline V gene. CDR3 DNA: TGTGCCAGCAGCTCCGCCCTACGGGGGACCCAGTACTTC. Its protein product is CASSSALRGTQYF.

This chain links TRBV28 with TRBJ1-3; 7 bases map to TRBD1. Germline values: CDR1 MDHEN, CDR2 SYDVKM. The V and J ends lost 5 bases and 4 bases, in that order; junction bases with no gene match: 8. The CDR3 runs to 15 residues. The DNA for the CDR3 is TGTGCCAGCAGTCAGATGCGGACAGGAGGAAACACCATATATTTT. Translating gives CASSQMRTGGNTIYF.

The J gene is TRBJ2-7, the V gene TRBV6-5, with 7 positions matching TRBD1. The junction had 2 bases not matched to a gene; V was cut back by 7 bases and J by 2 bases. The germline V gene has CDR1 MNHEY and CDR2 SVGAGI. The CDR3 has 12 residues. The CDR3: CASNRGAYEQYF. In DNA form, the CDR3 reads TGTGCCAGCAACAGGGGCGCCTACGAGCAGTACTTC.

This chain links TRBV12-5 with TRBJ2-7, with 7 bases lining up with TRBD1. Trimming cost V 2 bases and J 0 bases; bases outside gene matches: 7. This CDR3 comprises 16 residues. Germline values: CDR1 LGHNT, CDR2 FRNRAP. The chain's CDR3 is CASGLPRGGFSYEQYF. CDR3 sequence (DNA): TGTGCTAGTGGTTTGCCCCGAGGGGGCTTCTCCTACGAGCAGTACTTC.